Listed here are 27 T cell receptor beta chains from one sample, sequenced in a study of cytomegalovirus exposure and HLA in healthy donors. Primers: 60 Vbeta forward and 13 Jbeta reverse. Data came from immunoSEQ multiplex PCR; TCRdb stores just in-frame clones and leaves some out. In the table there are about 160,000 clones, approximately 77% of which are singletons. Sequencing used PBMCs. These receptor sequences come from a male donor in good health and CMV-seropositive.

V usage is TRBV4-2 and J usage is TRBJ1-1; TRBD1 might be the D (5 bases). The CDR3 contains 13 residues. Germline CDR1 is LGHNA and CDR2 is YNFKEQ. Trimming pared 8 bases from V and 3 bases from J, leaving 13 bases between. As DNA, the CDR3 is TGTGCCAGCGGAGGGGCGAGGGACACTGAAGCTTTCTTT. This encodes CASGGARDTEAFF.

The V and J genes are TRBV2 and TRBJ1-5; 7 bases are a match to TRBD1. Germline V gives CDR1 SNHLY, CDR2 FYNNEI. V was pared by 6 bases and J by 4 bases, with 6 bases of the junction left unmatched. There are 14 residues in the CDR3. The CDR3 sequence: CASSETGPNQPQHF. The CDR3 nucleotides read TGTGCCAGCAGCGAGACAGGGCCTAATCAGCCCCAGCATTTT. Complete variable domain (other parts from reference TRBV2 and TRBJ1-5): EPEVTQTPSHQVTQMGQEVILRCVPISNHLYFYWYRQILGQKVEFLVSFYNNEISEKSEIFDDQFSVERPDGSNFTLKIRSTKLEDSAMYFCASSETGPNQPQHFGDGTRLSIL.

The CDR3 region is CASSGQGLEGETQYF. In DNA form, the CDR3 reads TGTGCCAGCAGTGGACAGGGACTCGAGGGAGAGACCCAGTACTTC. This chain links TRBV6-5 with TRBJ2-5; 8 bases align to TRBD1. With V trimmed by 5 bases and J by 4 bases, 9 bases remained unmatched. The CDR3 totals 15 residues. The germline V gene has CDR1 MNHEY and CDR2 SVGAGI.

The table lists this clone with a few counts. The V call is TRBV2, the J call TRBJ2-3, with D possibly TRBD2 on 5 matching bases. Trimming shortened V by 11 bases and J by 2 bases, and 17 bases separated the two germline ends. The CDR3 runs 14 residues. CDR1 and CDR2 (germline): SNHLY, FYNNEI. This CDR3 is CAAPAIGNTDTQYF. CDR3 coding DNA: TGTGCCGCACCGGCCATCGGGAACACAGATACGCAGTATTTT. Supplemented by reference TRBV2 and TRBJ2-3, the full variable domain reads EPEVTQTPSHQVTQMGQEVILRCVPISNHLYFYWYRQILGQKVEFLVSFYNNEISEKSEIFDDQFSVERPDGSNFTLKIRSTKLEDSAMYFCAAPAIGNTDTQYFGPGTRLTVL.

The chain employs TRBV6-1 and TRBJ2-3; 13 bases fit TRBD2. This CDR3 contains 13 residues. Per the germline V gene, CDR1 is MNHNS and CDR2 is SASEGT. J gave up 4 bases and V 9 bases, and 1 base lay outside the gene matches. The CDR3 sequence is CASGLAGADTQYF. DNA of the CDR3: TGTGCCAGTGGACTAGCGGGGGCAGATACGCAGTATTTT.

V gene TRBV5-1 combines with J gene TRBJ1-4; possible D gene TRBD1, 6 bases. The V gene's germline CDR1 is SGHRS and CDR2 YFSETQ. The ends were cut back, 2 bases at V and 0 bases at J, with 11 bases in the middle. The CDR3 sequence is 16 residues long. This CDR3 is CASSLQGPATNEKLFF. Here the CDR3 DNA reads TGCGCCAGCAGCTTACAGGGCCCAGCAACTAATGAAAAACTGTTTTTT.

Of note for this clone: At one end the junction does not follow the germline gene, possibly because of a read error. The chain employs TRBV5-1 and TRBJ2-1, with D maybe TRBD2 (6 bases). This CDR3 contains 17 residues. CDR1 and CDR2 (germline): SGHRS, YFSETQ. The CDR3 reads CASNLTQLILGGGEQFF. The CDR3 DNA is TGCGCCAGCAACTTGACCCAACTCATTCTAGGTGGGGGGGAGCAGTTCTTC. Combining the CDR3 with reference TRBV5-1 and TRBJ2-1 gives the whole variable domain KAGVTQTPRYLIKTRGQQVTLSCSPISGHRSVSWYQQTPGQGLQFLFEYFSETQRNKGNFPGRFSGRQFSNSRSEMNVSTLELGDSALYLCASNLTQLILGGGEQFFGPGTRLTVL.

V usage is TRBV7-9 and J usage is TRBJ1-2, with D maybe TRBD1 (6 bases). The V end was cut by 5 bases, the J end by 7 bases, with 20 bases between. CDR1 and CDR2 (germline): SEHNR, FQNEAQ (reference sequence). The CDR3 spans 15 residues. The CDR3 sequence is CASSRETYREGGYTF. CDR3 DNA sequence: TGTGCCAGCAGCCGCGAGACTTACAGGGAGGGTGGCTACACCTTC.

This clone was found a few times. The chain has TRBV4-1 and TRBJ2-7, with TRBD1 identical over 8 bases. J lost 5 bases, V lost 1 base, and 4 bases had no gene match. This CDR3 has 14 amino acids. Germline V gene lookup returns CDR1 MGHRA and CDR2 YSYEKL. CDR3 in amino acids: CASSQVAGGDEQYF. CDR3 coding DNA: TGCGCCAGCAGCCAAGTAGCAGGGGGCGACGAGCAGTACTTC.

This clone was detected a few times. The chain uses TRBV2 and TRBJ2-7, with D perhaps matching TRBD2 (7 bases). V lost 8 bases to trimming and J lost 4 bases, with 15 bases between them. CDR1 and CDR2 from the germline V gene are SNHLY and FYNNEI. This CDR3 has 13 residues. The CDR3 DNA sequence: TGTGCCAGCTTGGGGGGGGCTGTATACGAGCAGTACTTC. It translates to CASLGGAVYEQYF.

V gene TRBV27 combines with J gene TRBJ2-5; D is perhaps TRBD1 (5 bases). V gave up 3 bases and J gave up 4 bases, with 9 bases separating them. This CDR3 spans 13 amino acids. Germline CDR1 and CDR2: MNHEY and SMNVEV (reference sequence). CDR3 amino acids: CASSFRTRETQYF. The CDR3 DNA is TGTGCCAGCAGTTTCAGGACACGAGAGACCCAGTACTTC.

The V and J genes are TRBV7-3 and TRBJ2-2; 7 bases are a match to TRBD1. The V gene end was trimmed by 5 bases and the J gene end by 5 bases; junction bases not matched to a gene: 8. Germline assignment: CDR1 SGHTA and CDR2 FQGTGA. The CDR3 consists of 15 residues. This chain's CDR3 is CASSLGQVGTGELFF. The CDR3 nucleotides read TGTGCCAGCAGCCTTGGACAGGTCGGGACCGGGGAGCTGTTTTTT. Drawing the rest from reference TRBV7-3 and TRBJ2-2, the complete variable domain is GAGVSQTPSNKVTEKGKYVELRCDPISGHTALYWYRQSLGQGPEFLIYFQGTGAADDSGLPNDRFFAVRPEGSVSTLKIQRTERGDSAVYLCASSLGQVGTGELFFGEGSRLTVL.

This clone has more than one count but fewer than ten. The rearrangement uses TRBV6-5 and TRBJ2-7, with TRBD1 identical over 7 bases. The germline CDR1 and CDR2 sequences are MNHEY and SVGAGI. With 2 bases clipped from V and 1 base from J, the junction kept 2 bases outside the gene matches. The CDR3 runs 14 residues. CDR3 in amino acids: CASSYEQGSYEQYF. Written as DNA, the CDR3 is TGTGCCAGCAGTTACGAACAGGGGTCCTACGAGCAGTACTTC.

This clone was recorded a few times. This sequence joins TRBV6-5 and TRBJ2-4; D may be TRBD1 (5 bases). The V gene's germline CDR1 is MNHEY and CDR2 SVGAGI. This CDR3 region has 15 residues. The V end was cut by 8 bases, the J end by 1 base, with 15 bases between. CDR3 region: CASAQGLEAKNIQYF. In DNA, the CDR3 is TGTGCCAGCGCGCAGGGCCTAGAGGCCAAAAACATTCAGTACTTC.

This chain joins TRBV6-5 and TRBJ2-7; D possibly corresponds to TRBD1 (5 bases). V was shortened by 5 bases and J by 4 bases, with 15 bases between the two germline ends. The CDR3 is 14 residues long. Germline values: CDR1 MNHEY, CDR2 SVGAGI. The CDR3 sequence: CASSRGEDRYEQYF. In DNA, the CDR3 is TGTGCCAGCAGTAGGGGCGAGGATCGTTACGAGCAGTACTTC.

The V and J genes are TRBV5-6 and TRBJ2-4; no reliable D call. V lost 2 bases and J 1 base, leaving 13 bases between the germline ends. CDR3 length: 16 residues. Germline CDR1 is SGHDT and CDR2 is YYEEEE. The CDR3 sequence: CASSFPRVRAKNIQYF. CDR3 coding DNA: TGTGCCAGCAGCTTTCCACGGGTTCGGGCCAAAAACATTCAGTACTTC.

The CDR3 loop is CASSIAWVDGGYNEQFF. CDR3 coding DNA: TGTGCCAGTAGTATAGCATGGGTTGACGGGGGCTACAATGAGCAGTTCTTC. The gene calls are TRBV19 and TRBJ2-1; a possible D gene is TRBD2 (6 bases). V lost 1 base, J lost 3 bases, and 16 bases lay in between. From germline, CDR1 is LNHDA and CDR2 SQIVND (reference sequence). This CDR3 is 17 amino acids long.

The rearrangement uses TRBV19 and TRBJ1-3; 10 bases line up with TRBD1. The CDR3 contains 16 residues. V dropped 7 bases and J dropped 2; count of bases not matched to a gene: 8. Germline CDR1 LNHDA, CDR2 SQIVND (reference sequence). In DNA, the CDR3 is TGTGCCAGTATAAACACCGGGACAGGGGCTGGAAACACCATATATTTT. This translates into CASINTGTGAGNTIYF.

The rearrangement links TRBV7-3 to TRBJ1-1; TRBD1 is a possible D gene (6 bases). The CDR3 has 14 residues. Germline CDR1 SGHTA, CDR2 FQGTGA. Trimming pared 5 bases from V and 0 bases from J, leaving 10 bases between. The CDR3 region has the DNA TGTGCCAGCAGCCCATCAGGGGTGAACACTGAAGCTTTCTTT. Its translation: CASSPSGVNTEAFF.

The chain links TRBV6-1 to TRBJ1-2; D is unclear. CDR1 and CDR2 (germline): MNHNS, SASEGT. V gave up 2 bases and J gave up 6 bases, with 10 bases separating them. This CDR3 has 13 residues. CDR3 coding DNA: TGTGCCAGCAGTGAATGGGTGAGGGATGGCTACACCTTC. As protein: CASSEWVRDGYTF.

This clone was counted only a few times. The CDR3 region has the DNA TGTGCCAGCAGCTTAGCCCCTAGCGGGGGGGAAGGCTCCTACAATGAGCAGTTCTTC. Translation: CASSLAPSGGEGSYNEQFF. This sequence joins TRBV7-3 and TRBJ2-1; 12 bases map to TRBD2. The ends lost 2 bases at V and 0 bases at J; junction bases unmatched: 8. Germline-derived CDR1 and CDR2 are SGHTA and FQGTGA. The CDR3 consists of 19 residues.

The chain employs TRBV18 and TRBJ1-1; possible D gene TRBD1, 6 bases. The V end was cut by 2 bases, the J end by 0 bases, with 16 bases between. This CDR3 region has 17 residues. Germline CDR1 reads KGHSH; CDR2 reads LQKENI. The CDR3 loop is CASSPAQGQLMNTEAFF. DNA for the CDR3: TGTGCCAGCTCACCAGCACAGGGACAACTTATGAACACTGAAGCTTTCTTT. Full variable domain (outside the CDR3, taken from reference TRBV18 and TRBJ1-1): NAGVMQNPRHLVRRRGQEARLRCSPMKGHSHVYWYRQLPEEGLKFMVYLQKENIIDESGMPKERFSAEFPKEGPSILRIQQVVRGDSAAYFCASSPAQGQLMNTEAFFGQGTRLTVV.

V and J are TRBV7-3 and TRBJ1-1; a possible D gene is TRBD1 (5 bases). This CDR3 region has 13 residues. Trimming removed 6 bases from V and 0 bases from J, with 8 bases in between. CDR1 is SGHTA and CDR2 is FQGTGA in the germline V gene. The CDR3 here is CASRQALNTEAFF. CDR3 bases: TGTGCCAGCAGACAGGCGTTGAACACTGAAGCTTTCTTT.

V is TRBV6-1 and J is TRBJ2-1; TRBD1 agrees at 7 bases. The CDR3 sequence is 15 residues long. Looked up from germline, CDR1 is MNHNS and CDR2 is SASEGT. Trimming took 6 bases from V and 0 from J; bases not matched to a gene: 5. CDR3 residues: CASRSGGSSYNEQFF. The CDR3 region has the DNA TGTGCCAGCAGGTCAGGGGGAAGCTCCTACAATGAGCAGTTCTTC.

V gene TRBV18 combines with J gene TRBJ2-2; perhaps TRBD2 as D (5 bases). Trimming cost V 1 base and J 7 bases, with 7 bases left between them. The CDR3 consists of 13 residues. Germline assignment: CDR1 KGHSH and CDR2 LQKENI. The CDR3 here is CASSPLEGGELFF. CDR3 bases: TGTGCCAGCTCACCACTTGAGGGCGGGGAGCTGTTTTTT. Combining the CDR3 with reference TRBV18 and TRBJ2-2 gives the whole variable domain NAGVMQNPRHLVRRRGQEARLRCSPMKGHSHVYWYRQLPEEGLKFMVYLQKENIIDESGMPKERFSAEFPKEGPSILRIQQVVRGDSAAYFCASSPLEGGELFFGEGSRLTVL.

The chain links TRBV20-1 to TRBJ1-1, with D unresolved. The V gene lost 3 bases and the J gene lost 8 bases, with 10 bases spanning the gap. The CDR3 runs 11 residues. Looked up from germline, CDR1 is DFQATT and CDR2 is SNEGSKA (reference sequence). CDR3 in DNA: TGCAGTGCTAGTATGACGGGAGAAGCTTTCTTT. The encoded protein is CSASMTGEAFF.

The rearrangement links TRBV21-1 to TRBJ1-6. TRBV21-1 is a pseudogene. CDR3 length: 16 amino acids. CDR3 loop: CASSKDGVLYNSPLHF. The CDR3 region has the DNA TGTGCCAGCAGCAAAGACGGGGTCCTCTATAATTCACCCCTCCACTTT.